The rows below give T cell receptor beta chains drawn from one sample of a study of neurological immune-mediated disorders. A single record per CDR3 protein comes from TCRdb applying MiXCR to the 5' RACE reads. The sample has 66,000 or so distinct CDR3 sequences, 5.2% seen once. Sequenced sample: PBMCs. Source of these receptors: a woman aged 25 to 39 with multiple sclerosis. The conserved cysteine and the conserved F or W are not part of the CDR3 here. Fields, in order: D gene, J gene, clone size, V gene, CDR3 protein. The D gene is left open where the match is weak. Not all rows give a size; the values are once, few, many and, for expanded clones, a class.

D gene: -; J gene: TRBJ1-2; clone size: many; V gene: TRBV5-1; CDR3 protein: ASSLSPGAGYT
D gene: -; J gene: TRBJ2-3; clone size: -; V gene: TRBV6-7; CDR3 protein: ASSYFSTDTQY
D gene: -; J gene: TRBJ2-3; clone size: few; V gene: TRBV18; CDR3 protein: ASSPTGTGDTQY
D gene: TRBD2; J gene: TRBJ2-2; clone size: many; V gene: TRBV7-3; CDR3 protein: ASSLGGAGGELF
D gene: -; J gene: TRBJ1-5; clone size: many; V gene: TRBV3-1; CDR3 protein: ASSQDNRVEVQPQH
D gene: -; J gene: TRBJ2-2; clone size: few; V gene: TRBV20-1; CDR3 protein: SARDGGTGELF
D gene: TRBD2; J gene: TRBJ2-5; clone size: many; V gene: TRBV7-9; CDR3 protein: ASSHTSGGQETQY
D gene: TRBD1; J gene: TRBJ2-7; clone size: many; V gene: TRBV4-1; CDR3 protein: ASSQVKTGAYEQY
D gene: -; J gene: TRBJ1-1; clone size: few; V gene: TRBV6-5; CDR3 protein: ASFERFGGNTEAF
D gene: -; J gene: TRBJ2-7; clone size: many; V gene: TRBV27; CDR3 protein: ASGRANTYEQY
D gene: -; J gene: TRBJ1-5; clone size: many; V gene: TRBV20-1; CDR3 protein: SAHDRTNQPQH
D gene: -; J gene: TRBJ1-4; clone size: many; V gene: TRBV10-3; CDR3 protein: AISESGANEKLF
D gene: -; J gene: TRBJ1-4; clone size: many; V gene: TRBV5-1; CDR3 protein: ASSFGSPEEEKLF
D gene: TRBD1; J gene: TRBJ1-6; clone size: few; V gene: TRBV12-3/TRBV12-4; CDR3 protein: ASSKGASNSPLN
D gene: TRBD1; J gene: TRBJ2-7; clone size: many; V gene: TRBV5-1; CDR3 protein: ASSPLTGAYEQY
D gene: -; J gene: TRBJ2-1; clone size: many; V gene: TRBV20-1; CDR3 protein: SALGQPRSYNEQF
D gene: TRBD2; J gene: TRBJ2-7; clone size: many; V gene: TRBV7-2; CDR3 protein: ASSLQAGGPGEQY
D gene: TRBD2; J gene: TRBJ2-7; clone size: many; V gene: TRBV5-6; CDR3 protein: ASSIGTSGGQY
D gene: -; J gene: TRBJ2-1; clone size: many; V gene: TRBV21-1; CDR3 protein: ASSTPYRDSLGGEQF
D gene: -; J gene: TRBJ1-4; clone size: many; V gene: TRBV5-1; CDR3 protein: ASSPLTLTGDNEKLF
D gene: -; J gene: TRBJ2-7; clone size: -; V gene: TRBV10-3; CDR3 protein: AIRDSYEQY
D gene: -; J gene: TRBJ2-3; clone size: -; V gene: TRBV20-1; CDR3 protein: SARDIIAADTQY
D gene: TRBD2; J gene: TRBJ2-7; clone size: many; V gene: TRBV5-1; CDR3 protein: ASSLASGGYEQY
D gene: -; J gene: TRBJ1-2; clone size: many; V gene: TRBV20-1; CDR3 protein: SAGKGDDGYT
D gene: -; J gene: TRBJ2-3; clone size: -; V gene: TRBV7-9; CDR3 protein: ASSLSGSTDTQY
D gene: -; J gene: TRBJ1-5; clone size: many; V gene: TRBV20-1; CDR3 protein: SASPLRTGIGDNQPQH
D gene: -; J gene: TRBJ2-1; clone size: many; V gene: TRBV4-2; CDR3 protein: ASSQDAAGGGNEF
D gene: TRBD1; J gene: TRBJ1-6; clone size: few; V gene: TRBV5-1; CDR3 protein: ASSPSTGSSYNSPLH
D gene: -; J gene: TRBJ1-1; clone size: -; V gene: TRBV3-1; CDR3 protein: ASSQAGGRTEAF
D gene: TRBD2; J gene: TRBJ2-3; clone size: many; V gene: TRBV11-2; CDR3 protein: ASSFSGGAFTDTQY
D gene: -; J gene: TRBJ2-6; clone size: -; V gene: TRBV10-3; CDR3 protein: AISITGPGANVLT
D gene: -; J gene: TRBJ2-6; clone size: many; V gene: TRBV12-3/TRBV12-4; CDR3 protein: ASQVAGANVLT
D gene: TRBD1; J gene: TRBJ2-7; clone size: many; V gene: TRBV5-1; CDR3 protein: ASSGQGATYEQY
D gene: -; J gene: TRBJ2-6; clone size: many; V gene: TRBV5-1; CDR3 protein: ASCPDGLSGANVLT
D gene: -; J gene: TRBJ2-5; clone size: -; V gene: TRBV20-1; CDR3 protein: SARDHGQIARQETQY
D gene: -; J gene: TRBJ1-5; clone size: many; V gene: TRBV2; CDR3 protein: ASSSGKVQPQH
D gene: -; J gene: TRBJ1-1; clone size: many; V gene: TRBV20-1; CDR3 protein: SVLETATEAF
D gene: -; J gene: TRBJ1-1; clone size: many; V gene: TRBV3-1; CDR3 protein: ASSQTSRNTEAF
D gene: -; J gene: TRBJ2-5; clone size: many; V gene: TRBV5-1; CDR3 protein: ASSSTTGPQETQY
D gene: TRBD2; J gene: TRBJ2-3; clone size: many; V gene: TRBV7-2; CDR3 protein: ASSRIAGGGTDTQY
D gene: -; J gene: TRBJ2-3; clone size: many; V gene: TRBV20-1; CDR3 protein: SASRRASATDTQY
D gene: TRBD2; J gene: TRBJ2-2; clone size: many; V gene: TRBV12-3/TRBV12-4; CDR3 protein: ASSLAGGDTGELF
D gene: -; J gene: TRBJ1-5; clone size: many; V gene: TRBV7-3; CDR3 protein: ASSPKRGEQTGIGNQPQH
D gene: -; J gene: TRBJ2-7; clone size: many; V gene: TRBV20-1; CDR3 protein: SASFVAGGLYEQY
D gene: TRBD1; J gene: TRBJ1-6; clone size: -; V gene: TRBV19; CDR3 protein: ASSISGTAYNSPLN
D gene: -; J gene: TRBJ1-1; clone size: medium-sized; V gene: TRBV7-2; CDR3 protein: ASSPLRGTEAF
D gene: TRBD1; J gene: TRBJ1-4; clone size: -; V gene: TRBV9; CDR3 protein: ASSPGQGAEEKLF
D gene: -; J gene: TRBJ1-2; clone size: -; V gene: TRBV9; CDR3 protein: ASSVGTGPMMTAYT
D gene: -; J gene: TRBJ1-4; clone size: many; V gene: TRBV4-1; CDR3 protein: ASSQFGTGATNEKLF
D gene: -; J gene: TRBJ2-1; clone size: many; V gene: TRBV5-1; CDR3 protein: ASSPSPRNEQF
D gene: TRBD1; J gene: TRBJ1-4; clone size: many; V gene: TRBV6-5; CDR3 protein: ASSYSGTANEKLF
D gene: -; J gene: TRBJ2-3; clone size: many; V gene: TRBV12-3/TRBV12-4; CDR3 protein: ASSWAGGADTQY
D gene: -; J gene: TRBJ2-7; clone size: many; V gene: TRBV20-1; CDR3 protein: SATPVGAGEQY
D gene: TRBD1; J gene: TRBJ1-1; clone size: many; V gene: TRBV15; CDR3 protein: ATSRDRSILSEAF
D gene: -; J gene: TRBJ2-3; clone size: many; V gene: TRBV10-3; CDR3 protein: AISEEGADTQY
D gene: -; J gene: TRBJ1-1; clone size: many; V gene: TRBV29-1; CDR3 protein: SVARQANTEAF
D gene: TRBD1; J gene: TRBJ2-3; clone size: many; V gene: TRBV15; CDR3 protein: ATSRLDRTADTQY
D gene: -; J gene: TRBJ2-2; clone size: -; V gene: TRBV7-3; CDR3 protein: ASSLMGSWEAISGELF
D gene: TRBD2; J gene: TRBJ2-5; clone size: few; V gene: TRBV20-1; CDR3 protein: SASLRGGLLETQY